A single sample gave rise to the 17 T cell receptor beta chains below, sequenced in a study of response to subunit inactivated influenza vaccine. TCRdb processed the RT-PCR reads anew with MiXCR; each CDR3 protein has one entry. This sample has 650,000 to 800,000 distinct CDR3 sequences, with less than 20% found just once. This specimen was PBMCs from blood, taken more than 4 days after vaccination. The source of these receptors is a man aged 50-59 years who received an inactivated influenza vaccine.

This clonotype was recorded only once. The rearrangement links TRBV18 to TRBJ2-7, with 7 bases identical to TRBD1. The CDR3 contains 15 residues. Trimming removed 1 base from V and 2 bases from J; junction bases left unmatched: 5. Germline loops: CDR1 KGHSH, CDR2 LQKENI. Written as DNA, the CDR3 is TGTGCCAGCTCACCACTTGACAGGGTGGCCTACGAGCAGTACTTC. Translating it yields CASSPLDRVAYEQYF.

This clonotype occurred a few times. This chain links TRBV20-1 with TRBJ2-4, with 7 bases fitting TRBD2. J lost 1 base, V lost 4 bases, and 16 bases had no gene match. The CDR3 totals 18 residues. Looked up from germline, CDR1 is DFQATT and CDR2 is SNEGSKA (reference sequence). The CDR3 spells CSATDPPGGNSAKNIQYF. The CDR3 DNA is TGCAGTGCTACCGACCCCCCCGGGGGGAACTCGGCCAAAAACATTCAGTACTTC.

There are a few counts of this clonotype. The chain couples TRBV28 to TRBJ2-1; 8 positions match TRBD2. CDR1 is MDHEN, CDR2 SYDVKM, per germline. After removal of 7 bases from V and 7 bases from J, the junction contained 12 bases not matched to a gene. This CDR3 region has 15 residues. The CDR3 region is CASTQFGTSKNEQFF. The CDR3 nucleotides are TGTGCCAGCACCCAATTCGGGACTAGTAAGAATGAGCAGTTCTTC.

This clonotype was seen repeatedly, ten times or more. The chain combines TRBV20-1 with TRBJ2-1; 11 bases align to TRBD2. Germline V gene data show CDR1 as DFQATT and CDR2 as SNEGSKA (reference sequence). CDR3 length equals 15 residues. J gave up 8 bases and V 1 base, and 7 bases lay outside the gene matches. The CDR3 sequence: CSARGSSGRSDEQFF. CDR3 bases: TGCAGTGCTAGAGGATCTAGCGGGAGGTCGGATGAGCAGTTCTTC.

The CDR3 region has the DNA TGCAGCGTGGGAGGGGTTAATGAAAAACTGTTTTTT. It specifies CSVGGVNEKLFF. V and J are TRBV29-1 and TRBJ1-4; D is perhaps TRBD1 (5 bases). The CDR3 runs 12 residues. The V gene lost 6 bases and the J gene lost 4 bases, with 9 bases spanning the gap. The germline CDR1 and CDR2 sequences are SQVTM and ANQGSEA.

This chain links TRBV11-2 with TRBJ1-2; D is ambiguous. The V gene lost 1 base and the J gene lost 4 bases, with 10 bases spanning the gap. CDR1 and CDR2 (germline): SGHAT, FQNNGV. CDR3 length equals 14 residues. The CDR3 loop reads CASSLVLETYGYTF. The CDR3 bases are TGTGCCAGCAGCTTAGTGCTAGAAACCTATGGCTACACCTTC.

This clonotype was counted ten times or more. The V and J genes are TRBV12-3 or TRBV12-4 and TRBJ2-5; D is perhaps TRBD1 or TRBD2 (5 bases each). V dropped 5 bases and J dropped 2 bases, with 15 bases sitting between them. The CDR3 sequence is 15 residues long. In nucleotides, the CDR3 is TGTGCCAGCAGTCGCCCAGGGACGAGTCAAGAGACCCAGTACTTC. Its translation is CASSRPGTSQETQYF.

In this sample, this clonotype turned up a few times. The chain couples TRBV7-9 to TRBJ1-6; 7 bases agree with TRBD1. The germline V gene has CDR1 SEHNR and CDR2 FQNEAQ (reference sequence). The CDR3 length is 15 residues. V dropped 5 bases and J dropped 9; count of bases not matched to a gene: 10. CDR3 loop: CASSPSTGLPSPLHF. In nucleotides, the CDR3 is TGTGCCAGCAGCCCTTCGACAGGGCTGCCTTCACCCCTCCACTTT.

This chain uses TRBV29-1 with TRBJ2-7, with D uncertain. Trimming removed 6 bases at V and 4 bases at J, with 13 bases between. The CDR3 spans 12 residues. Germline V gene lookup returns CDR1 SQVTM and CDR2 ANQGSEA. The DNA for the CDR3 is TGCAGCGTAGGCTCCTCGGAGTACGAGCAGTACTTC. Amino acid sequence: CSVGSSEYEQYF.

The gene calls are TRBV2 and TRBJ1-1; D gene uncertain. The CDR3 length is 13 residues. Between the trimmed V and J ends, which lost 7 bases and 1 base, there was a span of 10 bases. The germline V gene encodes CDR1 SNHLY and CDR2 FYNNEI. The CDR3 loop reads CASNLDGNTEAFF. The CDR3 DNA sequence: TGTGCCAGCAATTTGGACGGGAACACTGAAGCTTTCTTT.

This clonotype has a count of ten or more. This chain joins TRBV5-6 and TRBJ2-1, with TRBD2 matching over 15 bases. Germline CDR1 SGHDT, CDR2 YYEEEE. Losses at the gene ends were 3 bases for V and 11 bases for J; bases not matched to a gene: 9. The CDR3 contains 16 residues. CDR3 region: CASSSERTSGGVKQFF. Written as DNA, the CDR3 is TGTGCCAGCAGCTCCGAACGGACTAGCGGGGGGGTTAAGCAGTTCTTC. Complete variable domain (other parts from reference TRBV5-6 and TRBJ2-1): DAGVTQSPTHLIKTRGQQVTLRCSPKSGHDTVSWYQQALGQGPQFIFQYYEEEERQRGNFPDRFSGHQFPNYSSELNVNALLLGDSALYLCASSSERTSGGVKQFFGPGTRLTVL.

A remark on this clonotype: A much larger clonotype is one base distant, so this may be a read error. The CDR3 loop reads CCAQDQREFF. The DNA of the CDR3 is TGCTGTGCTCAAGACCAACGGGAGTTCTTC. The rearrangement uses TRBV20-1 and TRBJ2-1; D call uncertain. Germline V gives CDR1 DFQATT, CDR2 SNEGSKA (reference sequence). The CDR3 is made up of 10 amino acids.

This clonotype occurred many times. The chain carries TRBV10-3 and TRBJ2-3; the D is unclear. CDR1 and CDR2 from the germline V gene are ENHRY and SYGVKD. The V and J ends lost 7 bases and 2 bases respectively, with 7 bases between them. The length of the CDR3 is 12 residues. CDR3 sequence (DNA): TGTGCCATCAAAGCAGACACAGATACGCAGTATTTT. This sequence encodes CAIKADTDTQYF.

This chain connects TRBV29-1 to TRBJ2-7; 8 nucleotides line up with TRBD1. V trimming: 1 base; J trimming: 5 bases; junction bases outside the gene matches: 4. Per germline, CDR1 SQVTM and CDR2 ANQGSEA. The CDR3 is 13 amino acids. The CDR3 region has the DNA TGCAGCGTTGAAGGCCCGACAGGGGACGAGCAGTACTTC. It translates to CSVEGPTGDEQYF.

This clonotype turned up a few times. The genes are TRBV12-3 or TRBV12-4 and TRBJ1-1; D is uncertain. V shed 6 bases and J shed 1 base, with 6 bases lying between them. The CDR3 runs to 12 residues. DNA for the CDR3: TGTGCCAGCAGGTCCACGAACACTGAAGCTTTCTTT. Translating gives CASRSTNTEAFF.

This clonotype has a handful of counts. The chain links TRBV10-3 to TRBJ2-4; D may be TRBD1 (5 bases). The CDR3 runs to 20 residues. The V gene's germline CDR1 is ENHRY and CDR2 SYGVKD. The germline V and J ends were trimmed by 3 bases and 0 bases, with 24 bases remaining between them. CDR3 sequence: CAISDNRQPRERLAKNIQYF. The CDR3 nucleotides read TGTGCCATCAGTGATAATAGACAGCCCCGAGAGAGATTAGCCAAAAACATTCAGTACTTC.

This clonotype was seen a few times. The chain combines TRBV7-2 with TRBJ2-7, with 8 bases that match TRBD1. The junction had 9 bases not matched to a gene; V was cut back by 5 bases and J by 6 bases. This CDR3 has 14 amino acids. Germline values: CDR1 SGHTA, CDR2 FQGNSA. The CDR3 DNA sequence: TGTGCCAGCAGCACCGGCAGGGGGCGGTTCGAGCAGTACTTC. It codes for CASSTGRGRFEQYF.